This T cell receptor beta chain derives from a study of T cells after yellow fever vaccination. Study-wide background: When fractions had low cell numbers, they were prepared with SMART-Seq v4 Ultra Low Input. Study-wide results and limits: Overall, a small share of clonotypes was seen in both CD4 and CD8 compartments. Clones from primary vaccination mostly reappeared after the booster (roughly 95% CD4, under 90% CD8). FACS-sorted repertoires might harbor abundant contaminating clonotypes from the bulk population.

TCRdb reprocessed the 5' RACE reads via MiXCR and lists one record per CDR3 protein. The table lists roughly 260,000 distinct CDR3 sequences, around 13% of them singletons, with roughly 0.5% in the top ten. About this clonotype: What it binds is unknown.

The sample consisted of CD4+ T cells sorted from PBMCs, taken 45 days after the yellow fever booster vaccination. The sequence was obtained from a man younger than 45 who received the YFV17D yellow fever vaccine.

In nucleotides, the CDR3 is TGCAGTGCTAGGCTCGGGACAGGGGGCTTCTACGAGCAGTACTTC. It yields the protein CSARLGTGGFYEQYF. V usage is TRBV20-1 and J usage is TRBJ2-7; 12 bases are shared with TRBD1. Germline V gives CDR1 DFQATT, CDR2 SNEGSKA (reference sequence). The CDR3 is 15 residues long. With 3 bases clipped from V and 3 bases from J, the junction kept 6 bases outside the gene matches.